The sequence of this T cell receptor (beta chain) was determined in a study of metastatic and nonmetastatic thyroid tumors. Per the original methods: For papillary thyroid cancer, a distant-metastasis classifier was constructed from CDR3 differences observed across clinicopathological groups. TCRdb re-called the PCR reads via MiXCR. The V and J calls follow TCRdb's processing rather than the paper's. The sample holds over 4,000 clones, approximately 35% seen once. The CDR3 sequence is 13 residues long. CDR1 is DFQATT, CDR2 SNEGSKA, per germline (reference sequence). Trimming cost V 6 bases and J 2 bases, with 13 bases left between them. All patients were untreated before thyroid surgery.

The origin of this receptor is a male donor with papillary thyroid cancer or a benign thyroid nodule (not recorded which). Some clones in this sample may be carry-over from other donors' samples. Sequencing used tumor tissue. The V and J genes are TRBV20-1 and TRBJ1-2; D remains ambiguous. This CDR3 reads CSARRTGNYGYTF. DNA of the CDR3: TGCAGTGCGAGACGGACGGGGAACTATGGCTACACCTTC.